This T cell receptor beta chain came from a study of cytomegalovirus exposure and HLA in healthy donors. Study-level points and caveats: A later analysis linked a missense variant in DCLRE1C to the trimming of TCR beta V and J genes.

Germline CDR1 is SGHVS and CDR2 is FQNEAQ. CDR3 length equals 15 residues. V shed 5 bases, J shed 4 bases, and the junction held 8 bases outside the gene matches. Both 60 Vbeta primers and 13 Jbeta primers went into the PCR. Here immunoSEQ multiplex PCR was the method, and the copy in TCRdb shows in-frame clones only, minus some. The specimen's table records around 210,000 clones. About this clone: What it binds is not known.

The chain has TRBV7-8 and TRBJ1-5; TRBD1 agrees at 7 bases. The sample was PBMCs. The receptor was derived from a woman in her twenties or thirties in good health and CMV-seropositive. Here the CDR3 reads CASSPRTGHNQPQHF. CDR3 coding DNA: TGTGCCAGCAGCCCGCGGACAGGTCATAATCAGCCCCAGCATTTT.